A selection of T cell receptor beta chains follows, all from one sample in a study of response to subunit inactivated influenza vaccine. TCRdb used MiXCR to reprocess the RT-PCR reads, holding one entry per CDR3 protein. The data contain hundreds of thousands of distinct CDR3 sequences, about 15% of them seen just once; the ten biggest clones take up less than 7%. The material was PBMCs from blood, obtained approximately 15 days before vaccination. Receptors originate from a man in his forties or fifties who received an inactivated influenza vaccine. Both conserved end residues are part of each CDR3. The order of the fields is J gene, V gene, CDR3 protein.

>TRBJ2-4|TRBV4-3
CASSQDQGQGGNIQYF
>TRBJ1-1|TRBV6-2/TRBV6-3
CASRPDRGGNTEAFF
>TRBJ1-1|TRBV5-1
CASREQGKAFF
>TRBJ1-5|TRBV6-1
CASTPPVYYSNQPQHF
>TRBJ2-3|TRBV29-1
CSVEVPSGTQYF
>TRBJ1-4|TRBV6-5
CASSHSAGGNEKLFF
>TRBJ2-5|TRBV5-1
CASSLLSAAQETQYF
>TRBJ2-1|TRBV10-3
CAISFTSYNEQFF
>TRBJ2-3|TRBV6-5
CASSYLASGTDTQYF
>TRBJ2-2|TRBV5-6
CASIPGGANTGELFF
>TRBJ1-6|TRBV28
CASRAGNSPLHF
>TRBJ2-7|TRBV29-1
CSVGVGGYANEQYF
>TRBJ2-5|TRBV7-2
CASSFYADSLGTQYF
>TRBJ1-3|TRBV11-1
CASSLVGTGHRSGNTIYF
>TRBJ1-4|TRBV5-1
CASSLVGVGEKLFF
>TRBJ2-1|TRBV6-2/TRBV6-3
CASSGIAGVPYNEQFF
>TRBJ2-6|TRBV7-6
CASRKGSFSGANVLTF
>TRBJ2-2|TRBV4-3
CASSQGGARPGELFF
>TRBJ2-3|TRBV28
CASSPPWATTSTDTQYF
>TRBJ2-1|TRBV2
CASRDNNEQFF
>TRBJ2-1|TRBV6-5
CASSSGMAGYNEQFF
>TRBJ2-5|TRBV7-9
CASSLIGAGEETQYF
>TRBJ2-1|TRBV28
CASSSPRSTLEQFF
>TRBJ1-6|TRBV6-2/TRBV6-3
CASQSGTLNSPLHF
>TRBJ2-1|TRBV12-3/TRBV12-4
CASRDLRNEQFF
>TRBJ2-3|TRBV6-5
CASSYLATSTDTQYF
>TRBJ2-7|TRBV10-3
CATGVAYEQYF
>TRBJ1-1|TRBV6-2/TRBV6-3
CASSYWREVKTEAFF
>TRBJ2-5|TRBV7-2
CASSPPGLAGGLETQYF
>TRBJ2-7|TRBV29-1
CSANGDRVGEQYF
>TRBJ1-1|TRBV2
CASSESGQNTEAFF
>TRBJ2-7|TRBV11-2
CASSLTDIYEQYF
>TRBJ2-4|TRBV28
CASSPPGNRGTNIQYF
>TRBJ2-1|TRBV7-2
CASSLVGTGFYNEQFF
>TRBJ2-2|TRBV4-3
CASSHGVGTGELFF
>TRBJ2-5|TRBV6-5
CASSWGGVTNQETQYF
>TRBJ2-1|TRBV20-1
CSAKLAGDVNSYNEQFF
>TRBJ2-1|TRBV6-6
CASSYASAEQFF
>TRBJ2-3|TRBV20-1
CSAHLAGTGVADTQYF
>TRBJ2-3|TRBV10-3
CAISVKASGGATQYF
>TRBJ1-5|TRBV20-1
CSAQSGLNQPQHF
>TRBJ2-1|TRBV10-3
CATDTGTSNEQFF
>TRBJ2-2|TRBV7-2
CASSSGGGAQNTGELFF
>TRBJ1-4|TRBV6-5
CASSLLEGLWGTNEKLFF
>TRBJ1-2|TRBV6-6
CASSPYSGYGYTF
>TRBJ2-1|TRBV7-2
CASSLGLAGRDGQFF
>TRBJ2-1|TRBV12-3/TRBV12-4
CASSRDSPGGRQFF
>TRBJ2-3|TRBV28
CASSPLGGVGTDTQYF
>TRBJ2-1|TRBV6-2/TRBV6-3
CASMREGRWNEQFF
>TRBJ2-2|TRBV27
CSSSPLGVSTNTGELFF
>TRBJ2-2|TRBV5-4
CASSAGTGGPNTGELFF